These T cell receptor beta chains were read from a single sample in a study of T cells in Graves' hyperthyroidism and ophthalmopathy. Via MiXCR, TCRdb re-called the multiplex PCR reads, giving one row per CDR3 protein. The sample consists of over 700,000 distinct CDR3 sequences, under 45% of them appearing once. The sample consisted of blood. The receptor set was obtained from a woman aged 40 to 49 with Graves' hyperthyroidism. Each CDR3 is given with its conserved first and last residue. The D gene is left open where the match is weak. Where a row states a size, it is once, few, many or the class of an expanded clone; other rows omit it.

TRBD1 few TRBJ1-4 TRBV10-3 TGTGCCTCCAACAGGGGGGAAAATGAAAAACTGTTTTTT CASNRGENEKLFF
NA NA TRBJ1-5 TRBV2 TGCGCCAGCAGCCCAACCGAGGGGGAGACCCAGCATTTT CASSPTEGETQHF
TRBD1 many TRBJ1-4 TRBV20-1 TGCAGTGCTAGAGGACAGGGCGGTGAGGAAAAACTGTTTTTT CSARGQGGEEKLFF
NA many TRBJ1-2 TRBV5-4 TGTGCCAGCAGCCGTACCAGGGTGGGCTACACCTTC CASSRTRVGYTF
NA many TRBJ1-1 TRBV12-3/TRBV12-4 TGTGCCAGCAGTTCCGAAGTGAACACTGAAGCTTTCTTT CASSSEVNTEAFF
NA many TRBJ1-4 TRBV7-6 TGTGCCAGCAGCTTAGAATCGCAGGGGAACGAAAAACTGTTTTTT CASSLESQGNEKLFF
NA once TRBJ2-7 TRBV2 TGTGCCTGGAGTGAGGCCATCTCCTACGAGCAGTACTTC CAWSEAISYEQYF
NA many TRBJ1-3 TRBV20-1 TGCAGTGCTAGATATCAGGGAGGAGGAAACACCATATATTTT CSARYQGGGNTIYF
NA NA TRBJ1-5 TRBV28 TGTGCGGGCCGGGAGGGCAATCAGCCCCAGCATTTT CAGREGNQPQHF
NA many TRBJ1-2 TRBV19 TGTGCCAGCGGGCAGGCCCTCTATGGCTACACCTTC CASGQALYGYTF
TRBD1 NA TRBJ1-2 TRBV15 TGTGCCACCAGCGAAGAGTCGACAGGGGTAGGCTACACCTTC CATSEESTGVGYTF
TRBD1 NA TRBJ2-3 TRBV4-2 TGTGCCAGCAGCGACAGGGGATGGACAGATACGCAGTATTTT CASSDRGWTDTQYF
TRBD1 many TRBJ2-7 TRBV7-2 TGTGCCAGCAGCCCGGACAGGGCCTACGAGCAGTACTTC CASSPDRAYEQYF
NA many TRBJ1-5 TRBV5-1 TGCGCCAGCAGCTTGGCCGGGGGGGAGACTCAGCCCCAGCATTTT CASSLAGGETQPQHF
NA NA TRBJ2-3 TRBV24-1 TGTGCCACCAGTGAACAGGGGAGGACAGATACGCAGTATTTT CATSEQGRTDTQYF
NA NA TRBJ1-2 TRBV20-1 TGCGGCGCGCGTACAGGGATTTTTTATGGCTACGCCTTC CGARTGIFYGYAF
NA NA TRBJ2-2 TRBV12-3/TRBV12-4 TGTGCCAGCAGGCTCGGGACCCCGAACACCGGGGAGCTGTTTTTT CASRLGTPNTGELFF
TRBD1 NA TRBJ1-1 TRBV7-2 TGTGCCAGCAGCTTAGTGTGGACAGGAGGCAATGAAGCTTTCTTT CASSLVWTGGNEAFF
NA NA TRBJ1-6 TRBV10-3 TGTGCCATCAGTGAGAAAGTGGATAGTTCACCCCTCCACTTT CAISEKVDSSPLHF
NA NA TRBJ2-2 TRBV5-1 TGTGCCAGCAGCTTGGCTCCTGTAGGCCGGAGTATCGGGGAGCTGTTTTTT CASSLAPVGRSIGELFF
NA NA TRBJ2-5 TRBV25-1 TGTGCCAGCAGTGGTTCGGGACTTTCTCAAGAGACCCAGTACTTC CASSGSGLSQETQYF
TRBD2 NA TRBJ2-7 TRBV7-9 TGTGCCGGCAGCTCCCTGGGACTAGCGGGAGAGGTCGAGCAGTACTTC CAGSSLGLAGEVEQYF
NA NA TRBJ1-5 TRBV29-1 TGCAGCGTTGAAGACTCAGAAGGGGAGACCCAGCATTTT CSVEDSEGETQHF
TRBD1 few TRBJ1-4 TRBV19 TGTGCCAGTAGCGATCGGACAGGGAGCGCGGAAAAACTGTTTTTT CASSDRTGSAEKLFF
TRBD1 NA TRBJ1-4 TRBV12-3/TRBV12-4 TGTGCCAGCAGGGATCAGGGGGCGAGCGAAAAACTGTTTTTT CASRDQGASEKLFF
NA NA TRBJ2-3 TRBV4-2 TGTGCCAGCAGCCATTTCCTTATCACAGATACGCAGTATTTT CASSHFLITDTQYF
NA NA TRBJ2-3 TRBV2 TGTGCCAGCAGTGACCAAACTAGCACAGATACGCAGTATTTT CASSDQTSTDTQYF
NA many TRBJ2-7 TRBV2 TGTGCCGGTCAAGGACAGTTCTACGAGCAGTACTTC CAGQGQFYEQYF
NA many TRBJ1-2 TRBV19 TGTGCCAGTCTACCGACAGGCGAGCAACCTAACTATGGCTACACCTTC CASLPTGEQPNYGYTF
NA NA TRBJ2-2 TRBV9 TGTGCCAGCAGCGTAGCCTCGGGAAACACCGGGGAGCTGTTTTTT CASSVASGNTGELFF